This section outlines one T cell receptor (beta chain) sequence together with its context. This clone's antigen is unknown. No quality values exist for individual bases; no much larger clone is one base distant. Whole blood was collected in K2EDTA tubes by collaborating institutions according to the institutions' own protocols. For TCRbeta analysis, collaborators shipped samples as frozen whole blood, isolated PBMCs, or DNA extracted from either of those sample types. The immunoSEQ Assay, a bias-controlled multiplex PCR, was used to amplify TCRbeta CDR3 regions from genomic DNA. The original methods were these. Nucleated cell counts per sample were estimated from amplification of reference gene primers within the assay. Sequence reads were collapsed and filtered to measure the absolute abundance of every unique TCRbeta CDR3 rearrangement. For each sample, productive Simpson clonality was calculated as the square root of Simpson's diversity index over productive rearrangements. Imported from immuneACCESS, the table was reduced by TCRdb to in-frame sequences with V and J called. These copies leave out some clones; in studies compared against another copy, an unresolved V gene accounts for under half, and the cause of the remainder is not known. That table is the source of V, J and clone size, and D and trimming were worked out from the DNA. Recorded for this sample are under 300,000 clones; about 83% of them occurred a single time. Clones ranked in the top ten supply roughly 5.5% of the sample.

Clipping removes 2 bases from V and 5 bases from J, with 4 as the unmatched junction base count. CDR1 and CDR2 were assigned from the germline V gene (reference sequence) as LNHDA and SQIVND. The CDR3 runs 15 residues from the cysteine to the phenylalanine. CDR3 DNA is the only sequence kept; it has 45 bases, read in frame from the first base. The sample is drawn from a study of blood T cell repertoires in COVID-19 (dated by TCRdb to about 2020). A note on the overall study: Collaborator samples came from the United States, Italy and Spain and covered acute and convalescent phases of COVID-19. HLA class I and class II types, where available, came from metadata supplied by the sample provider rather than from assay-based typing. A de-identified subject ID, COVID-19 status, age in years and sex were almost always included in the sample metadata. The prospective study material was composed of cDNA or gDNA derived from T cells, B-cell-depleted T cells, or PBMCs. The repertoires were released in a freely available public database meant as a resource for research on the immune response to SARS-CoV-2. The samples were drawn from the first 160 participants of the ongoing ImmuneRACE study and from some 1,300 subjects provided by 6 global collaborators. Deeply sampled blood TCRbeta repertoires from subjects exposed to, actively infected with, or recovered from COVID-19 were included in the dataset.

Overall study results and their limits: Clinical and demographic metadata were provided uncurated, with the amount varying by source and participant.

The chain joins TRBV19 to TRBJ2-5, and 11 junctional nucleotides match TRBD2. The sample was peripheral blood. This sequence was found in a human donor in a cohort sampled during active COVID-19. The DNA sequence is TGTGCCAGTAGTATATCTAGCGGGGGGCTGGAGACCCAGTACTTC. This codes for CASSISSGGLETQYF.